This T cell receptor (beta chain) derives from a study of cytomegalovirus exposure and HLA in healthy donors. The donors were members of the roughly 120-subject validation cohort (separate from the approximately 670-subject first cohort). Measured with immunoSEQ multiplex PCR; TCRdb has only the in-frame clones, and not every one. The data show around 61,000 clones, roughly 92% seen once. Germline lookup yields CDR1 MGHRA and CDR2 YSYEKL. The CDR3 length is 15 residues. V lost 4 bases, J lost 3 bases, and 8 bases stayed unmatched. The sample taken for sequencing was PBMCs. The chain recombines TRBV4-1 with TRBJ1-1; 7 nucleotides align to TRBD1. This receptor was obtained from a man aged 18 to 30 in good health and CMV-seronegative. CDR3 loop: CASSPATGSDTEAFF. The CDR3, as DNA: TGCGCCAGCAGCCCTGCGACAGGGAGCGACACTGAAGCTTTCTTT.